The 18 T cell receptor beta chains presented below share a single source sample, sequenced in a study of blood T cell repertoires in COVID-19. Here immunoSEQ multiplex PCR was the method, and the copy in TCRdb shows in-frame clones only, minus some. The sample has 390,000 or so clones; 86% are singletons. Input material: peripheral blood. The receptors originated from a woman in her 30s with active or convalescent COVID-19.

The J gene is TRBJ1-5, the V gene TRBV28; unclear D gene. CDR1 MDHEN and CDR2 SYDVKM come from the germline V gene. Between the trimmed V and J ends, which lost 6 bases and 2 bases, there was a span of 14 bases. This CDR3 comprises 15 residues. The CDR3 region is CASRWAAAGNQPQHF. The CDR3 DNA follows: TGTGCCAGCAGATGGGCCGCTGCCGGCAATCAGCCCCAGCATTTT.

The table lists this clone with a few counts. The chain carries TRBV5-6 and TRBJ1-2, with no clear D. Germline CDR1 and CDR2: SGHDT and YYEEEE. V lost 0 bases and J 1 base, leaving 13 bases between the germline ends. The CDR3 is 16 residues long. The CDR3 DNA follows: TGTGCCAGCAGCTTGGGTACAGTCGAAAGTAACTATGGCTACACCTTC. It yields the protein CASSLGTVESNYGYTF.

The V call is TRBV27, the J call TRBJ2-7; D is uncertain. CDR1 is MNHEY and CDR2 is SMNVEV in the germline V gene (reference sequence). V gave up 8 bases and J gave up 3 bases, with 17 bases separating them. The CDR3 extends over 14 amino acids. The CDR3 spells CASPNQWCFYEQYF. The CDR3 DNA sequence: TGTGCCAGCCCCAACCAGTGGTGTTTCTACGAGCAGTACTTC.

The sample holds a few counts of this clone. The chain couples TRBV30 to TRBJ2-7, with 11 bases matching TRBD2. Germline V gives CDR1 GTSNPN, CDR2 SVGIG (reference sequence). The CDR3 covers 14 residues. Trimming removed 1 base from V and 5 bases from J; junction bases left unmatched: 4. CDR3 loop: CAWSALAGVHEQYF. The CDR3 DNA sequence: TGTGCCTGGAGTGCACTAGCGGGAGTTCACGAGCAGTACTTC.

This chain uses TRBV5-1 with TRBJ2-1; TRBD2 might be the D (5 bases). V dropped 0 bases and J dropped 9 bases, with 10 bases sitting between them. The CDR3 is 13 residues long. CDR1 is SGHRS and CDR2 is YFSETQ in the germline V gene. CDR3 bases: TGCGCCAGCAGCTTGGTTGCCAGCGGTGAGCAGTTCTTC. Its protein product is CASSLVASGEQFF. Full variable domain (rest looked up from reference TRBV5-1 and TRBJ2-1): KAGVTQTPRYLIKTRGQQVTLSCSPISGHRSVSWYQQTPGQGLQFLFEYFSETQRNKGNFPGRFSGRQFSNSRSEMNVSTLELGDSALYLCASSLVASGEQFFGPGTRLTVL.

This rearrangement joins TRBV27 to TRBJ2-1; 15 bases match TRBD2. Germline CDR1 is MNHEY and CDR2 is SMNVEV (reference sequence). J gave up 7 bases and V 4 bases, and 2 bases lay outside the gene matches. The CDR3 is 15 residues long. The CDR3 region is CASSSGTSGRNEQFF. CDR3 coding DNA: TGTGCCAGCAGTTCGGGGACTAGCGGGAGGAATGAGCAGTTCTTC.

The chain carries TRBV2 and TRBJ2-7, with a weak D call TRBD1 (5 bases). The germline V gene encodes CDR1 SNHLY and CDR2 FYNNEI. The CDR3 runs 12 residues. V gave up 4 bases and J gave up 4 bases, with 8 bases separating them. The CDR3 is CASSAQGYEQYF. The CDR3 coding sequence is TGTGCCAGCAGTGCTCAGGGATACGAGCAGTACTTC.

The chain couples TRBV4-1 to TRBJ1-2; a possible D gene is TRBD1 (6 bases). In germline, CDR1 is MGHRA, CDR2 YSYEKL. The CDR3 has 15 amino acids. The ends were cut back, 0 bases at V and 4 bases at J, with 12 bases in the middle. The CDR3 nucleotides are TGCGCCAGCAGCCAAGAGGGGGGGGCCAGCTATGGCTACACCTTC. Encoded protein: CASSQEGGASYGYTF.

Only a few counts were recorded for this clone. The chain links TRBV4-1 to TRBJ1-2, with TRBD1 matching over 9 bases. With 3 bases clipped from V and 5 bases from J, the junction kept 10 bases outside the gene matches. This CDR3 has 16 residues. CDR1 is MGHRA, CDR2 YSYEKL, per germline. The DNA of the CDR3 is TGCGCCAGCAGCCAGGACAGGGGACCGGGGGGGTATGGCTACACCTTC. Its protein product is CASSQDRGPGGYGYTF.

This clone was seen only a few times. The chain couples TRBV3-1 (or the pseudogene TRBV3-2) to TRBJ1-1, with TRBD1 identical over 10 bases. Trimming removed 4 bases from V and 4 bases from J; junction bases left unmatched: 3. The CDR3 sequence is 14 residues long. The germline V gene has CDR1 LGHDT and CDR2 YNNKEL (reference sequence). The CDR3 nucleotides read TGTGCCAGCAGCCCGACAGGGGGCCGCACTGAAGCTTTCTTT. Amino acids: CASSPTGGRTEAFF.

The chain couples TRBV5-1 to TRBJ2-1; the D gene is possibly TRBD2 (5 bases). The germline V gene has CDR1 SGHRS and CDR2 YFSETQ. Trimming removed 1 base from V and 9 bases from J, with 11 bases in between. This CDR3 region has 13 residues. In DNA, the CDR3 is TGCGCCAGCAGCTTGACTGGGGAGAGTGAGCAGTTCTTC. Translating it yields CASSLTGESEQFF.

The chain joins TRBV13 to TRBJ2-7; possible D gene TRBD1, 5 bases. From germline, CDR1 is PRHDT and CDR2 FYEKMQ (reference sequence). Trimming shortened V by 5 bases and J by 7 bases, and 24 bases separated the two germline ends. The CDR3 spans 16 residues. CDR3 amino acids: CASSPFQGTSSGEQYF. In DNA form, the CDR3 reads TGTGCCAGCAGCCCTTTCCAGGGCACTTCCTCAGGAGAGCAGTACTTC.

This chain joins TRBV18 and TRBJ1-2; a weak D match, TRBD1 (6 bases). CDR1 and CDR2 from the germline V gene are KGHSH and LQKENI. There are 13 residues in the CDR3. Between the trimmed V and J ends, which lost 2 bases and 8 bases, there was a span of 12 bases. CDR3 protein: CASSPGTYKGYTF. For the CDR3, the DNA is TGTGCCAGCTCACCAGGGACATACAAAGGCTACACCTTC.

The chain couples TRBV6-5 to TRBJ1-2; weak D call: TRBD1 (6 bases). CDR1 and CDR2 from the germline V gene are MNHEY and SVGAGI. V gave up 5 bases and J gave up 5 bases, with 9 bases separating them. CDR3 size: 12 residues. In DNA, the CDR3 is TGTGCCAGCAGTCAGGACAGATATGGCTACACCTTC. It is translated as CASSQDRYGYTF.

The chain has TRBV5-1 and TRBJ2-1; D may be TRBD2 (6 bases). Deletions cut 1 base from V and 7 bases from J, with 15 bases between. This CDR3 contains 15 residues. The germline CDR1 and CDR2 sequences are SGHRS and YFSETQ. This chain's CDR3 is CASSLQSAGLNEQFF. As DNA, the CDR3 is TGCGCCAGCAGCTTGCAATCGGCGGGGTTAAATGAGCAGTTCTTC.

J is TRBJ1-5 and V is TRBV29-1, with 8 bases aligning to TRBD1. CDR3 length: 14 amino acids. Germline V CDR1 and CDR2: SQVTM, ANQGSEA. Trimming removed 4 bases from V and 2 bases from J; junction bases left unmatched: 4. The CDR3 spells CSVAEGQGNQPQHF. The CDR3 nucleotides are TGCAGCGTTGCTGAGGGACAGGGCAATCAGCCCCAGCATTTT.

The chain carries TRBV18 and TRBJ1-2, with TRBD1 identical over 8 bases. V lost 1 base and J lost 2; bases outside the gene matches: 0. The CDR3 length is 14 residues. Germline assignment: CDR1 KGHSH and CDR2 LQKENI. The DNA of the CDR3 is TGTGCCAGCTCACCACGGACAGGGAACTATGGCTACACCTTC. Protein: CASSPRTGNYGYTF.

The chain employs TRBV9 and TRBJ2-3; tentatively, D is TRBD1 (5 bases). The CDR3 is 13 amino acids. Trimming took off 3 bases at V and 3 bases at J, with 8 bases between the two ends. Per germline, CDR1 SGDLS and CDR2 YYNGEE. The CDR3 protein is CASSEGWTDTQYF. For the CDR3, the DNA is TGTGCCAGCAGCGAGGGGTGGACAGATACGCAGTATTTT. The full variable domain, its missing parts supplied by reference TRBV9 and TRBJ2-3, is DSGVTQTPKHLITATGQRVTLRCSPRSGDLSVYWYQQSLDQGLQFLIQYYNGEERAKGNILERFSAQQFPDLHSELNLSSLELGDSALYFCASSEGWTDTQYFGPGTRLTVL.